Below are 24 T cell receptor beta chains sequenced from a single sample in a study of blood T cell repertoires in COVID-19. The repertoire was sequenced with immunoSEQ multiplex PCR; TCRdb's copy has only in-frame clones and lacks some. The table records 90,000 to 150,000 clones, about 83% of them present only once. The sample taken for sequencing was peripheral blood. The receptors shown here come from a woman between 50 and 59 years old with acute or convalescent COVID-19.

Here the CDR3 DNA reads TGTGCCAGTAGTCCCCATCGAGCGGGAGATGGCTACGAGCAGTACTTC. Translated, it gives CASSPHRAGDGYEQYF. The rearrangement links TRBV19 to TRBJ2-7, with 8 nucleotides matching TRBD2. The germline CDR1 and CDR2 sequences are LNHDA and SQIVND (reference sequence). V dropped 5 bases and J dropped 3; count of bases not matched to a gene: 12. The CDR3 sequence is 16 residues long.

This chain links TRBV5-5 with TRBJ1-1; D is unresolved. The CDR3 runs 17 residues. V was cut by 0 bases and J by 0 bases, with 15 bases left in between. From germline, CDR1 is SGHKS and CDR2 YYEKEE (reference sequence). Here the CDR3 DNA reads TGTGCCAGCAGCTTGGCCTGGCCCTGGGCAGTGAACACTGAAGCTTTCTTT. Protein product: CASSLAWPWAVNTEAFF.

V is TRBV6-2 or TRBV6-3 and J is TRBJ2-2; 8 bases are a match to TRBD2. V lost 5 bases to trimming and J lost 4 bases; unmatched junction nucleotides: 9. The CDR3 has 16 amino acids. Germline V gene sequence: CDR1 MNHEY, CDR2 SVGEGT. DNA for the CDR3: TGTGCCAGCAGTACTACTAGCGGTTTAGGCACCGGGGAGCTGTTTTTT. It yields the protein CASSTTSGLGTGELFF.

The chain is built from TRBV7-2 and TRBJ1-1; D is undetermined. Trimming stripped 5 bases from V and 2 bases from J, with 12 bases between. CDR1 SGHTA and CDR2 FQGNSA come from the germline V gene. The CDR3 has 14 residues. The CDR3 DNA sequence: TGTGCCAGCAGCCCCCGAGGGATAAACACTGAAGCTTTCTTT. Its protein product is CASSPRGINTEAFF.

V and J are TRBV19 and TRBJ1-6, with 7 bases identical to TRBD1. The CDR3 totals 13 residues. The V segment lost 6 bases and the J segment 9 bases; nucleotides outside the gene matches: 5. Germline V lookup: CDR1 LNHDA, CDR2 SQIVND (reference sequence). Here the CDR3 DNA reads TGTGCCAGTAGCACAGGGGTGGGTTCACCCCTCCACTTT. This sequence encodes CASSTGVGSPLHF. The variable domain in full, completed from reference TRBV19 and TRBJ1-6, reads DGGITQSPKYLFRKEGQNVTLSCEQNLNHDAMYWYRQDPGQGLRLIYYSQIVNDFQKGDIAEGYSVSREKKESFPLTVTSAQKNPTAFYLCASSTGVGSPLHFGNGTRLTVT.

The CDR3 coding sequence is TGTGCCAGTACAAGTGGCCGGGGAGAACCCCAGCATTTT. Translated, it gives CASTSGRGEPQHF. This rearrangement joins TRBV19 to TRBJ1-5, with no clear D. The CDR3 runs 13 residues. The germline V gene encodes CDR1 LNHDA and CDR2 SQIVND (reference sequence). V was clipped by 7 bases and J by 10 bases, with 17 bases between them.

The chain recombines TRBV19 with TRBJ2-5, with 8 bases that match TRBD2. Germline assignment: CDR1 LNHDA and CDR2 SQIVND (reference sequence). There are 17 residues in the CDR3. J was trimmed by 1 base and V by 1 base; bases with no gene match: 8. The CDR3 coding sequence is TGTGCCAGTAGTATAGGAATTGGACGGGAGGGCCAAGAGACCCAGTACTTC. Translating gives CASSIGIGREGQETQYF.

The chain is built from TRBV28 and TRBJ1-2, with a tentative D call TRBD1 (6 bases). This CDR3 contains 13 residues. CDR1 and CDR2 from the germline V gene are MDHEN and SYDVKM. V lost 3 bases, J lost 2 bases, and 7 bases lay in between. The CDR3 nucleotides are TGTGCCAGCAGTTTGGGACACAACTATGGCTACACCTTC. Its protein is CASSLGHNYGYTF.

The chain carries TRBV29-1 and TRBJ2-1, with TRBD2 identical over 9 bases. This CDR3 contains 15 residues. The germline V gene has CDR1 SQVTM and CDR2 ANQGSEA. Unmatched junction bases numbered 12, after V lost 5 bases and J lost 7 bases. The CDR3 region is CSVPPQGSGRNEQFF. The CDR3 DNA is TGCAGCGTTCCGCCGCAGGGTAGCGGGAGAAATGAGCAGTTCTTC.

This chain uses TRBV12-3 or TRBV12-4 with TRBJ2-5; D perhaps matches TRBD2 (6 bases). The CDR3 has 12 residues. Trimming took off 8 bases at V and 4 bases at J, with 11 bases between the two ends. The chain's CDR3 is CASRRELETQYF. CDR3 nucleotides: TGTGCCAGCCGCCGGGAGTTAGAGACCCAGTACTTC.

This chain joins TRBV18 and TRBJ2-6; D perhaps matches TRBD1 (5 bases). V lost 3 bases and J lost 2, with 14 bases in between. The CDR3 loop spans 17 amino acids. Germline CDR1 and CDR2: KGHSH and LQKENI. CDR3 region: CASSPGQGTPGANVLTF. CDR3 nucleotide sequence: TGTGCCAGCTCACCTGGGCAGGGAACCCCTGGGGCCAACGTCCTGACTTTC.

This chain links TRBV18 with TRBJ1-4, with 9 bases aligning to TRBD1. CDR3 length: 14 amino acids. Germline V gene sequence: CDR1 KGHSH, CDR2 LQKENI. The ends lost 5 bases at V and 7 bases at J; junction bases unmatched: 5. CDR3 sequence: CASSTDRGREKLFF. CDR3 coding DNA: TGTGCCAGCTCAACGGACAGGGGCCGTGAAAAACTGTTTTTT.

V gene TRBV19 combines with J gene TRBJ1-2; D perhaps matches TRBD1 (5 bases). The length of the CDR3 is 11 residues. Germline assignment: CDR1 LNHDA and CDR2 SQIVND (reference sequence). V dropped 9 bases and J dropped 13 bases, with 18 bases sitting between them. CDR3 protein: CARTRDSPGTF. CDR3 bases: TGTGCCAGGACCAGGGACTCCCCGGGCACCTTC.

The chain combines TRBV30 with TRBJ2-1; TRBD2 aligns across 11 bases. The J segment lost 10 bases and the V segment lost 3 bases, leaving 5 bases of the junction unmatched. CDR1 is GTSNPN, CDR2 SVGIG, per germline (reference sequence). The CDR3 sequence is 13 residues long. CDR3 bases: TGTGCCTGGAGCCTAGCGGGGGGCTGGGAGCAGTTCTTC. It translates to CAWSLAGGWEQFF.

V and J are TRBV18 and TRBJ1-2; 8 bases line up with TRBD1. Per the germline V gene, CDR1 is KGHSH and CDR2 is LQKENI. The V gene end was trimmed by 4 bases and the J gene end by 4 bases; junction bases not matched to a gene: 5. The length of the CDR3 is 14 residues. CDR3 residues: CASSRTGNGYGYTF. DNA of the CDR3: TGTGCCAGCTCACGGACAGGGAACGGCTATGGCTACACCTTC.

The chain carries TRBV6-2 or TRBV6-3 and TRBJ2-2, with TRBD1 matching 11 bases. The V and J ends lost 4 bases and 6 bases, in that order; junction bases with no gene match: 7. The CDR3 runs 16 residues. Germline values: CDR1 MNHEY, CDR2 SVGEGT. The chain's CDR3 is CASSSGTGGFAGELFF. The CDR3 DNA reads TGTGCCAGCAGTTCCGGGACAGGGGGTTTCGCCGGGGAGCTGTTTTTT.

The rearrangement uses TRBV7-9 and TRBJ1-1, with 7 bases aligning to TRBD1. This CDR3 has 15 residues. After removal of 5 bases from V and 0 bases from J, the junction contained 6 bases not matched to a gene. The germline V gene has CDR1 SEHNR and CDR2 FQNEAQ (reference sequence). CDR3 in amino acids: CASSGWDSMNTEAFF. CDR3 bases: TGTGCCAGCAGCGGGTGGGACAGCATGAACACTGAAGCTTTCTTT. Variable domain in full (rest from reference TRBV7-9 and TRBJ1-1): DTGVSQNPRHKITKRGQNVTFRCDPISEHNRLYWYRQTLGQGPEFLTYFQNEAQLEKSRLLSDRFSAERPKGSFSTLEIQRTEQGDSAMYLCASSGWDSMNTEAFFGQGTRLTVV.

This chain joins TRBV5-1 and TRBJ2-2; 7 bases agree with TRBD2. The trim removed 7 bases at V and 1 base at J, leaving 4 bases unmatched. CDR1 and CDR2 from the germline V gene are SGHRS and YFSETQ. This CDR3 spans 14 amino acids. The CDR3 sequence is CASRLAVNTGELFF. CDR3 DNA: TGCGCCAGCCGCCTAGCGGTGAACACCGGGGAGCTGTTTTTT.

CDR3: CASSLEDRGEDEQYF. CDR3 coding DNA: TGTGCCAGCAGCTTAGAAGACAGGGGAGAGGACGAGCAGTACTTC. The genes are TRBV7-9 and TRBJ2-7, with 8 bases matching TRBD1. V dropped 1 base and J dropped 5; count of bases not matched to a gene: 7. The CDR3 totals 15 residues. Germline assignment: CDR1 SEHNR and CDR2 FQNEAQ (reference sequence).

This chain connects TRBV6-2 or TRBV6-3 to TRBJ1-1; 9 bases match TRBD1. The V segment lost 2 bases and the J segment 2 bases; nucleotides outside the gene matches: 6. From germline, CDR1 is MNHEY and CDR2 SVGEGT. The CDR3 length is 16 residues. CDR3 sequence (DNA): TGTGCCAGCAGTTACCGACAGGGGGGAGTCAACACTGAAGCTTTCTTT. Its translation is CASSYRQGGVNTEAFF.

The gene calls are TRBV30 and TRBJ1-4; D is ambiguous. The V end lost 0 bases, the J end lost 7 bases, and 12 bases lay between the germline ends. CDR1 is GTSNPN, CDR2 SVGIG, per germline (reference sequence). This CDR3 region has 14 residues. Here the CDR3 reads CAWSVSGLGEKLFF. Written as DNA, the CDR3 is TGTGCCTGGAGTGTATCGGGTTTAGGTGAAAAACTGTTTTTT.

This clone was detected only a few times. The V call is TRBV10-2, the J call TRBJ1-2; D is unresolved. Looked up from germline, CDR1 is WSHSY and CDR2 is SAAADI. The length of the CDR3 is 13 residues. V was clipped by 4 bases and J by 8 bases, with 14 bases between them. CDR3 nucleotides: TGCGCCAGCAGTGTCGCGGGCGTAAGGGGCTACACCTTC. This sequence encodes CASSVAGVRGYTF.

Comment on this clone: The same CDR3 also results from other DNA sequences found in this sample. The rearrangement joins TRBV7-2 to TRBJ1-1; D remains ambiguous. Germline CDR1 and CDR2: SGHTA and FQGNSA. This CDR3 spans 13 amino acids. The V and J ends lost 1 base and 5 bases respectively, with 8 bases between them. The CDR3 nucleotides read TGTGCCAGCAGCTTAGAACGGGAGACTGAAGCTTTCTTT. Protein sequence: CASSLERETEAFF.

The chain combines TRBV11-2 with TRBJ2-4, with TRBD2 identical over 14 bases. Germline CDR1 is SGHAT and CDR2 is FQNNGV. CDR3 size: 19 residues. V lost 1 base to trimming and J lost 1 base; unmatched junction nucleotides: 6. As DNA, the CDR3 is TGTGCCAGCAGCTTAGCCGGGACTAGCGGGAGCTGGGCCAAAAACATTCAGTACTTC. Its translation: CASSLAGTSGSWAKNIQYF. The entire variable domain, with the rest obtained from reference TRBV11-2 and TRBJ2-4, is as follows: EAGVAQSPRYKIIEKRQSVAFWCNPISGHATLYWYQQILGQGPKLLIQFQNNGVVDDSQLPKDRFSAERLKGVDSTLKIQPAKLEDSAVYLCASSLAGTSGSWAKNIQYFGAGTRLSVL.